The sequence of this T cell receptor (beta chain) was determined in a study of T cells and Merkel cell carcinoma outcomes. V dropped 4 bases and J dropped 4; count of bases not matched to a gene: 1. This CDR3 spans 14 amino acids. The V gene's germline CDR1 is SNHLY and CDR2 FYNNEI. The data were produced by immunoSEQ multiplex PCR, yet TCRdb's version contains in-frame clones alone and is incomplete. Here the sample spans around 6,400 clones, approximately 75% being singletons. The TCR comes from a human donor with Merkel cell carcinoma. Some clones in this sample may be carry-over from other donors' samples. This rearrangement joins TRBV2 to TRBJ2-7; 13 bases match TRBD2. The sequencing sample was made of tumor tissue from Merkel cell carcinoma. The CDR3 loop reads CASSGTSGSYEQYF. CDR3 DNA: TGTGCCAGCAGTGGGACTAGCGGGAGTTACGAGCAGTACTTC.